Described below is a single T cell receptor (beta chain) sequence and its context. The antigen is not known. The data stem from a study of T cell responses to AZD1222 COVID-19 vaccine. Sequenced by immunoSEQ multiplex PCR; TCRdb stores in-frame clones only, minus some. The repertoire includes around 30,000 clones, roughly 90% of them detected once, and about 48% sits in the top ten. Points from the study as a whole: CD4 TCRs covered the whole spike, strongest at regions 160-218 and 743-854. Donor demographics were predominantly white British with a female majority; clonal diversity may be underestimated.

The V end lost 8 bases, the J end lost 7 bases, and 9 bases lay between the germline ends. Germline V gene lookup returns CDR1 MNHEY and CDR2 SMNVEV (reference sequence). This CDR3 contains 11 residues. The V call is TRBV27, the J call TRBJ1-3; no clear D gene. The receptor's source is an adult in good health. The source was peripheral blood, collected on day 0 of AZD1222 vaccination. CDR3 DNA: TGTGCCAGCGCCCGGGGTAACACCATATATTTT. Protein sequence: CASARGNTIYF.